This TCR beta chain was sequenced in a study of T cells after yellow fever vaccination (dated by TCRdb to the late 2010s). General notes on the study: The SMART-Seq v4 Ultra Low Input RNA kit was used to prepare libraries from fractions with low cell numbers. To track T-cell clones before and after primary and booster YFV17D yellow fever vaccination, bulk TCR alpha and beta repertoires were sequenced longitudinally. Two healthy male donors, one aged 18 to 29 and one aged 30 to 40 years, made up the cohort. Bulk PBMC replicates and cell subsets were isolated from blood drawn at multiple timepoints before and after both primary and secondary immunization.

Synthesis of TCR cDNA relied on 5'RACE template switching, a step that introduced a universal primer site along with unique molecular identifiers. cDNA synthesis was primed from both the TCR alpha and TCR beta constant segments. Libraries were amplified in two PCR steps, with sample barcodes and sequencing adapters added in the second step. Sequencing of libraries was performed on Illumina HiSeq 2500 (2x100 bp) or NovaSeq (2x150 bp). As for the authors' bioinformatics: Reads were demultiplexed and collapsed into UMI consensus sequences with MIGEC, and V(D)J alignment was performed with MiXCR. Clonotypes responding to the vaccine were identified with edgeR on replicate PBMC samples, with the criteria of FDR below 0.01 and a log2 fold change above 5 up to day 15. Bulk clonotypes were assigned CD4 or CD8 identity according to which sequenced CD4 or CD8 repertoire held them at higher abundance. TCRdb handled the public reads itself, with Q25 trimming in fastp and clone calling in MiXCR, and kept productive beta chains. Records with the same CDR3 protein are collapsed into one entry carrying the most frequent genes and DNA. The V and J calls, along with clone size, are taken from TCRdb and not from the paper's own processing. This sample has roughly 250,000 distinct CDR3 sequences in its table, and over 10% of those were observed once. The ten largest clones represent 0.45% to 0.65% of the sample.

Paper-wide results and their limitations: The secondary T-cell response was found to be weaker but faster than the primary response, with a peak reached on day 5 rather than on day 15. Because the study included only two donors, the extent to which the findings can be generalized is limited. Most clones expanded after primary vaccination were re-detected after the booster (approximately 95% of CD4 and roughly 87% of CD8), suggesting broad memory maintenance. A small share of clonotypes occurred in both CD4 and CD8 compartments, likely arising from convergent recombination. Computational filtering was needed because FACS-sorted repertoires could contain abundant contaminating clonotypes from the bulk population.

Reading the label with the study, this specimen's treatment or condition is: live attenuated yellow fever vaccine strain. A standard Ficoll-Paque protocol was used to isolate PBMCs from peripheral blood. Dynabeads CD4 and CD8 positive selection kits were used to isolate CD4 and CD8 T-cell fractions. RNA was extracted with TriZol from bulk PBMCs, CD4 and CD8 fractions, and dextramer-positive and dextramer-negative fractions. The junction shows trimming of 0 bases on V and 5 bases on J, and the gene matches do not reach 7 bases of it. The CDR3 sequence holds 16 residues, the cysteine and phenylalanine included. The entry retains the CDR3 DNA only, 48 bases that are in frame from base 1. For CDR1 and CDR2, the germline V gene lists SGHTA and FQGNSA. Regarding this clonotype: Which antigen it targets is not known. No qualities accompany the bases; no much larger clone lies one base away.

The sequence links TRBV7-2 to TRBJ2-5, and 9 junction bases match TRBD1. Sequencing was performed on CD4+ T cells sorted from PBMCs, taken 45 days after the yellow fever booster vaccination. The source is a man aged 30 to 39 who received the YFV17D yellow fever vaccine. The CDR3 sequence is CASSLALDRGTETQYF. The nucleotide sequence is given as TGTGCCAGCAGCTTAGCTCTGGACAGGGGCACCGAGACCCAGTACTTC.